This TCR beta chain came from a study of cytomegalovirus exposure and HLA in healthy donors. These donors counted as nominally healthy when sampled, but unrecorded immune exposures were likely. CDR3 length: 16 amino acids. In germline, CDR1 is SGHDN, CDR2 FVKESK. Deletions cut 3 bases from V and 5 bases from J, with 19 bases between. Study observations and caveats: Most of the TCR beta V segments (in an earlier analysis) were productive either about 87% or about 30% of the time. The likely origin of a cluster of highly shared sequence variants was a sequencing artifact. What a later analysis showed was that several of the most significant clusters appeared linked to common viral pathogens.

On this clone: Its target is not known.

PCR was performed using 60 Vbeta and 13 Jbeta primers. Measured with immunoSEQ multiplex PCR; TCRdb has only the in-frame clones, and not every one. This sample carries about 140,000 clones, over 75% of them seen once, and the ten largest clones take around 2.4%. This receptor was taken from a man aged 45-60 years in good health and CMV-seronegative. The sequencing sample was made of PBMCs. The chain couples TRBV14 to TRBJ2-5; TRBD2 is a possible D gene (6 bases). The CDR3 nucleotides are TGTGCCAGCAGCCATCTCACACTAGCTAGCCAGGAGACCCAGTACTTC. Amino acid sequence: CASSHLTLASQETQYF.